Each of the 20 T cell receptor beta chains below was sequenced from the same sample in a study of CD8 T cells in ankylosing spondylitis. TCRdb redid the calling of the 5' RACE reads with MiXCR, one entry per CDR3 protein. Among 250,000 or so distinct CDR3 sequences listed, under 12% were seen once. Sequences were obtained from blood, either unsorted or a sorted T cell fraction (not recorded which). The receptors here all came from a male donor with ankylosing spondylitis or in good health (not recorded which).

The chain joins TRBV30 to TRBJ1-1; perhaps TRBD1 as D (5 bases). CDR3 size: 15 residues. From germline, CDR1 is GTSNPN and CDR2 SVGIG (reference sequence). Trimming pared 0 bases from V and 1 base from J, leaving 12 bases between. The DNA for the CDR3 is TGTGCCTGGAGTGTACGGGGCAGGAGGAACACTGAAGCTTTCTTT. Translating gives CAWSVRGRRNTEAFF.

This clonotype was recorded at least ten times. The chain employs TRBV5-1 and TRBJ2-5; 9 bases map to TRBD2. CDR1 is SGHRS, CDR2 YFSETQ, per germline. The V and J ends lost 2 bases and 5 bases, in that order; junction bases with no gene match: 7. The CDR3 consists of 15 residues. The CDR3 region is CASSLRIAGVETQYF. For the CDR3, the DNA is TGCGCCAGCAGCTTACGGATAGCGGGAGTTGAGACCCAGTACTTC. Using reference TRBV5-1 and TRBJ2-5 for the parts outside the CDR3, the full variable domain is KAGVTQTPRYLIKTRGQQVTLSCSPISGHRSVSWYQQTPGQGLQFLFEYFSETQRNKGNFPGRFSGRQFSNSRSEMNVSTLELGDSALYLCASSLRIAGVETQYFGPGTRLLVL.

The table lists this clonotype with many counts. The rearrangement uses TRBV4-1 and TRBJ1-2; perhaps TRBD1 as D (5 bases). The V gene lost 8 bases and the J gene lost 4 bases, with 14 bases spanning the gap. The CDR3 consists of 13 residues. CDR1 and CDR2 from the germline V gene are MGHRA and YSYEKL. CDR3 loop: CASARGDGYGYTF. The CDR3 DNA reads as TGCGCCAGCGCCCGGGGCGATGGCTATGGCTACACCTTC.

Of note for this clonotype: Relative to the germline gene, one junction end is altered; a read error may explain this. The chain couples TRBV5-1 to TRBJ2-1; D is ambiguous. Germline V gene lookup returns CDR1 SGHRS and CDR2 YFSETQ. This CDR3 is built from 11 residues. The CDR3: CAGSCLNEQFF. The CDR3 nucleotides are TGCGCCGGCAGCTGCCTTAATGAGCAGTTCTTC. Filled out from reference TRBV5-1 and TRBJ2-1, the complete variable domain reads KAGVTQTPRYLIKTRGQQVTLSCSPISGHRSVSWYQQTPGQGLQFLFEYFSETQRNKGNFPGRFSGRQFSNSRSEMNVSTLELGDSALYLCAGSCLNEQFFGPGTRLTVL.

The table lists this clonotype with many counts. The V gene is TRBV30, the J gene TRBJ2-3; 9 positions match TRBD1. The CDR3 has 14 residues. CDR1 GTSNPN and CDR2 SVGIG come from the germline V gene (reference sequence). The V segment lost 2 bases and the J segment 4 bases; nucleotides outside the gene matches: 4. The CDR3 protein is CAWSFTGGSDTQYF. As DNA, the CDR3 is TGTGCCTGGAGTTTTACAGGGGGCTCAGATACGCAGTATTTT.

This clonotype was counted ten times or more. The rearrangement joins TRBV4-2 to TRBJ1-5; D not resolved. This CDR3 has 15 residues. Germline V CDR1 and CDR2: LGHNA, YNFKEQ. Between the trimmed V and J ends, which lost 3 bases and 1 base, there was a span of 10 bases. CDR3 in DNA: TGTGCCAGCAGCCATCTCAGGAGCAGCAATCAGCCCCAGCATTTT. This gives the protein CASSHLRSSNQPQHF.

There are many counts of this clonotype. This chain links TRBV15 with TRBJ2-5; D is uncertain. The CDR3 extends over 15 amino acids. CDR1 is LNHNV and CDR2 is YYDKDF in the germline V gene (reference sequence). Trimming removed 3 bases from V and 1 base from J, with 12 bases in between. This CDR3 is CATSRAILLQETQYF. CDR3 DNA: TGTGCCACCAGCAGGGCTATCTTACTCCAAGAGACCCAGTACTTC. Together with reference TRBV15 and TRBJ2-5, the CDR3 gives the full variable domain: DAMVIQNPRYQVTQFGKPVTLSCSQTLNHNVMYWYQQKSSQAPKLLFHYYDKDFNNEADTPDNFQSRRPNTSFCFLDIRSPGLGDTAMYLCATSRAILLQETQYFGPGTRLLVL.

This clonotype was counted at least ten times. This CDR3 is CAISDREPDAGELFF. DNA of the CDR3: TGTGCCATCAGTGACCGGGAACCTGACGCCGGGGAGCTGTTTTTT. The chain joins TRBV10-3 to TRBJ2-2; possibly TRBD2 for D (5 bases). CDR1 is ENHRY and CDR2 is SYGVKD in the germline V gene. Trimming shortened V by 3 bases and J by 6 bases, and 14 bases separated the two germline ends. The CDR3 totals 15 residues.

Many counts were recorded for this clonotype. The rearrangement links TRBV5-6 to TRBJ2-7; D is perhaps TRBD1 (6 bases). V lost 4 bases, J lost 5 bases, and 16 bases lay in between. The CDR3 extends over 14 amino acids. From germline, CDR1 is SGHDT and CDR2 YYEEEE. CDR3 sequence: CASSPPHRANEQYF. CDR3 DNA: TGTGCCAGCAGCCCCCCCCACAGGGCAAACGAGCAGTACTTC.

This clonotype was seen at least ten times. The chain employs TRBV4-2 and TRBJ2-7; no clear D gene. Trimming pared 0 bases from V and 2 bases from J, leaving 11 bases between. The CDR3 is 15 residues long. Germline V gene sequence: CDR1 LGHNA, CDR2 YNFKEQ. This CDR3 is CASSQDGSTTYEQYF. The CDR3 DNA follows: TGTGCCAGCAGCCAAGATGGGTCCACGACCTACGAGCAGTACTTC.

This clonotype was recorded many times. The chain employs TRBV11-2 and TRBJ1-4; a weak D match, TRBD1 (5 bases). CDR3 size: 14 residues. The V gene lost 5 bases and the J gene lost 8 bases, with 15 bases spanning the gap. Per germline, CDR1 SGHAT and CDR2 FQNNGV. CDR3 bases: TGTGCCAGCAGCCCATCCGGGACGCTAGAAAAACTGTTTTTT. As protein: CASSPSGTLEKLFF.

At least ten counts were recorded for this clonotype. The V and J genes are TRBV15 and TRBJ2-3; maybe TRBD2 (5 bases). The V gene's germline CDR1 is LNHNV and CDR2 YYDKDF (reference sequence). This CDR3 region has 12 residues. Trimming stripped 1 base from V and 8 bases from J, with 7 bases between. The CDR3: CATSRAAATQYF. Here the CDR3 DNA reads TGTGCCACCAGCAGAGCAGCGGCTACGCAGTATTTT.

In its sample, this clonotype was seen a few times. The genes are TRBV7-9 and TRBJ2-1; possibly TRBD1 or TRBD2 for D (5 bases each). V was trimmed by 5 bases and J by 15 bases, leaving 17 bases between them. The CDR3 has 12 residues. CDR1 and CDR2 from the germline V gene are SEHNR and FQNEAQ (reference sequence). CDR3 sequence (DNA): TGTGCCAGCAGCCAAGGGACCGCGAGGAGGTTCTTC. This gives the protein CASSQGTARRFF.

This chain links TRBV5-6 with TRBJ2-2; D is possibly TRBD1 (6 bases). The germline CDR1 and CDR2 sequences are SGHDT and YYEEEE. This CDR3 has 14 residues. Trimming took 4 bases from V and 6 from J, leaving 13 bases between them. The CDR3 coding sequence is TGTGCCAGCAGCAGGGGGATCGGGGCCGGGGAGCTGTTTTTT. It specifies CASSRGIGAGELFF. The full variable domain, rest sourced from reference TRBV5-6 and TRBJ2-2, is DAGVTQSPTHLIKTRGQQVTLRCSPKSGHDTVSWYQQALGQGPQFIFQYYEEEERQRGNFPDRFSGHQFPNYSSELNVNALLLGDSALYLCASSRGIGAGELFFGEGSRLTVL.

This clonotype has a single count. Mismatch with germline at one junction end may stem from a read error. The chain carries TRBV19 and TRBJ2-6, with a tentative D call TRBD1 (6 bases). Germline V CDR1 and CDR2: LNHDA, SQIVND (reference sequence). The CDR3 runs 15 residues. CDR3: CASSHDRSGANVPTF. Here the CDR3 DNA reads TGTGCCAGTAGCCACGACAGGTCTGGGGCCAACGTCCCGACTTTC.

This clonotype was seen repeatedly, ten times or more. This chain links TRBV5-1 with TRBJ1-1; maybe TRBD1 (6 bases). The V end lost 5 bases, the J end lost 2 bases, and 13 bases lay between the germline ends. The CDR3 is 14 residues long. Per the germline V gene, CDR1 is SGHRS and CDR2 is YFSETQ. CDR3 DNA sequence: TGCGCCAGCAGTTTGACAGGACCCAACACTGAAGCTTTCTTT. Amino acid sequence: CASSLTGPNTEAFF.

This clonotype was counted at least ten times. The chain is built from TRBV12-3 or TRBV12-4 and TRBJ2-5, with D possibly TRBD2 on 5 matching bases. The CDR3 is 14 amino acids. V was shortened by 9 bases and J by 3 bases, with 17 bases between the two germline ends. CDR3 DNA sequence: TGTGCCAGTTCGAGACTGAGCGGAAAAGAGACCCAGTACTTC. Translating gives CASSRLSGKETQYF.

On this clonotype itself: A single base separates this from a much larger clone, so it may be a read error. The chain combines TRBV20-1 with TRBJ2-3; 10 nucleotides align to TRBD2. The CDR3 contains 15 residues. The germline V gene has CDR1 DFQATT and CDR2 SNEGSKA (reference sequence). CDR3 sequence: CSAPWAAGGADMQYF. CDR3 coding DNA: TGCAGTGCGCCCTGGGCAGCGGGGGGGGCAGATATGCAGTATTTT.

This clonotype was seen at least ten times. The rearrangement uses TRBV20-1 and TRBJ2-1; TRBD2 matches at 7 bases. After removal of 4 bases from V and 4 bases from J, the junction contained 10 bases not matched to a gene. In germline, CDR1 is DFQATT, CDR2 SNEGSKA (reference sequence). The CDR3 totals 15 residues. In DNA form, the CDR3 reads TGCAGTGCTACTCCCATAGCGGGCGGGTACAATGAGCAGTTCTTC. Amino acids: CSATPIAGGYNEQFF.

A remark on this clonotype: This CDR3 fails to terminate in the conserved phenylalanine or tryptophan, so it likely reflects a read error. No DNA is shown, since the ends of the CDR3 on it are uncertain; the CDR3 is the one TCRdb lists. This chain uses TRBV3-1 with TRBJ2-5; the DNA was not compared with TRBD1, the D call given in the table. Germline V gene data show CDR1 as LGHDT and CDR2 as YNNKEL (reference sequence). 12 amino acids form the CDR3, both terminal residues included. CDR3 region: CASSQEGGAASV.